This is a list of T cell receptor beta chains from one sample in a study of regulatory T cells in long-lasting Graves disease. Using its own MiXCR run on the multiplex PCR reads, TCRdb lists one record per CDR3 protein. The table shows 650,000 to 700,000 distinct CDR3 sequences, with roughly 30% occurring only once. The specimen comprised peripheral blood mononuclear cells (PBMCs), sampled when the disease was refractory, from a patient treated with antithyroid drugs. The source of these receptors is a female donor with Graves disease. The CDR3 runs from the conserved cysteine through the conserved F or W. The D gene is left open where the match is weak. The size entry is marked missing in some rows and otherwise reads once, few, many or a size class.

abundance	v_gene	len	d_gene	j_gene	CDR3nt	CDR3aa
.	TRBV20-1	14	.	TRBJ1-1	TGCAGTGCCACCCGGGGAACCTCGGGGTTGCGAGCTTTCTTT	CSATRGTSGLRAFF
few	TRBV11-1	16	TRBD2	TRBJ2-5	TGTGCCAGCAGCTGGGGGGAACTAGCGCAACAAGAGACCCAGTACTTC	CASSWGELAQQETQYF
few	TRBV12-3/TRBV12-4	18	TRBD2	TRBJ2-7	TGTGCCAGCAGTTACGCCTCAAGGGGCGGGAGAGGTCTCTACGAGCAGTACTTC	CASSYASRGGRGLYEQYF
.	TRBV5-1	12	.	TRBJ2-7	TGCGCCAGCGGAGAATGCCGGGGAGATGGGTACTTC	CASGECRGDGYF
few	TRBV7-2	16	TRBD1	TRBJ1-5	TGTGCCAGCAGCTGGAGAAGGGGGCTAGGGAATCAGCCCCAGCATTTT	CASSWRRGLGNQPQHF
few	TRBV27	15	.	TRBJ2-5	TGTGCCAGCAGTTTAAACGGGCTATTGGCGGAGACCCAGTACTTC	CASSLNGLLAETQYF
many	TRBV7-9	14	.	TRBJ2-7	TGTGCCAGCAGCTACCATGGACAGACGTACGAGCAGTACTTC	CASSYHGQTYEQYF
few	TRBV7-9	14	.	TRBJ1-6	TGTGCCAGCAGCCCGGTAGTTGGGAATTCACCCCTCCACTTT	CASSPVVGNSPLHF
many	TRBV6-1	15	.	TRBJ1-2	TGTGCCAGCAGTAGGGACCTGAGGTCGGACTATGGCTACACCTTC	CASSRDLRSDYGYTF
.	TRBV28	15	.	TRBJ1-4	TGTGCCAGCAGAGCCTCATCACCCTATAATGAAAAACTGTTTTTT	CASRASSPYNEKLFF
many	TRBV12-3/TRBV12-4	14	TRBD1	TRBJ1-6	TGTGCCAGCAGGGCGACAGGGAAGCCATCACCCCTCCACTTT	CASRATGKPSPLHF
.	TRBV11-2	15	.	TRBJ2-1	TGTGCCAGCAGCGAATCCGGGACTGGCTACAATGAGCAGTTCTTC	CASSESGTGYNEQFF
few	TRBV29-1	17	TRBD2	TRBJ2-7	TGCAGCGTTGAAGGATTTTTGGGTAGCGGGAGGAAGGACGAGCAGTACTTC	CSVEGFLGSGRKDEQYF
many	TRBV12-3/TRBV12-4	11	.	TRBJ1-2	TGTGCCAGCAGTTACTACTATGGCTACACCTTC	CASSYYYGYTF
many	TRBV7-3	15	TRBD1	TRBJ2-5	TGTGCCAGCAGCTCCTCGGGACAGAGCCAAGAGACCCAGTACTTC	CASSSSGQSQETQYF
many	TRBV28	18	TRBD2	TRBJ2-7	TGTGCCAGCAGTTACTATGGGACTAGCGGGAGGGACTCCTACGAGCAGTACTTC	CASSYYGTSGRDSYEQYF
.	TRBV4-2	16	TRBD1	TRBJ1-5	TGTGCCAGCAGCCAAGCGGGACAGGGGAGGGGGCAGCCCCAGCATTTT	CASSQAGQGRGQPQHF
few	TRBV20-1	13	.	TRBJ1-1	TGCAGTGCTAGGTCCGGAGCGAACACTGAAGCTTTCTTT	CSARSGANTEAFF
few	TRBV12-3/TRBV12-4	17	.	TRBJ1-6	TGTGCCAGCAGTTTGGGTGCAAGCGGACAGTTTAATTCACCCCTCCACTTT	CASSLGASGQFNSPLHF
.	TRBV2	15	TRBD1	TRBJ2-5	TGTGCCAGCAACCGACAGGGGGCTCCTTCAGAGACCCAGTACTTC	CASNRQGAPSETQYF
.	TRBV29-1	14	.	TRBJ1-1	TGCAGCGTTGAACGGACGGCGGGGGTCACTGAAGCTTTCTTT	CSVERTAGVTEAFF
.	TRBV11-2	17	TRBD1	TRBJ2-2	TGTGCCAGCAGCCCTAGGGGACAGGGGGCATACACCGGGGAGCTGTTTTTT	CASSPRGQGAYTGELFF
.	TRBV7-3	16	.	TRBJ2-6	TGTGCCAGCAGCTTAACTAAGGGGACTGGGGCCAACGTCCTGACTTTC	CASSLTKGTGANVLTF
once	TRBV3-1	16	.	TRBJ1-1	TGTGCCAGCAGCCAAGATCCAACTTTTTGGGGCACTGAAGCTTTCTTT	CASSQDPTFWGTEAFF
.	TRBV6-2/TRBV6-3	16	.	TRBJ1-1	TGTGCCAGCAATAGACCTGATGGGTACGGGAACACTGAAGCTTTCTTT	CASNRPDGYGNTEAFF
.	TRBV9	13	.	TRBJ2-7	TGTGCCAGCAGCCAAAGGCCGTACAGGGAGCAGTACTTC	CASSQRPYREQYF
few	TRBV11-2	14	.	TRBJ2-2	TGTGCCAGCAGCTTAAGTCCGGCTACCGGGGAGCTGTTTTTT	CASSLSPATGELFF
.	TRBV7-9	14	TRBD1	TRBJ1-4	TGTGCCAGCAGGCGGGACAGGGTCGATGAAAAACTGTTTTTT	CASRRDRVDEKLFF
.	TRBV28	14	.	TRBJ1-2	TGTGCCAGCAGCCAAGATTTACAGGGCCATGGCTACACCTTC	CASSQDLQGHGYTF
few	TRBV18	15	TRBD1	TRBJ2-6	TGTGCCAGCTCACTACAGGGGAGTGGGGCCAACGTCCTGACTTTC	CASSLQGSGANVLTF
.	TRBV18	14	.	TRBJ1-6	TGTGCCAGCTCACCACCCGGAGCCAATTCACCCCTCCACTTT	CASSPPGANSPLHF
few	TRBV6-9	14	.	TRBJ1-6	TGTGCCAGCAGTTACCAGAACACGGGTTCACCCCTCCACTTT	CASSYQNTGSPLHF
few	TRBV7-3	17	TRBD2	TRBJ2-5	TGTGCCAGCAGCTTAATGGGGACTAGCGGGAGGCTAGAGACCCAGTACTTC	CASSLMGTSGRLETQYF
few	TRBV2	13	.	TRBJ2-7	TGTGCCAAACGACGGACAGCCCCTAACGAGCAGTACTTC	CAKRRTAPNEQYF
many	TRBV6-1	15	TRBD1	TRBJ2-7	TGTGCCAGCAGTATCGGGACAGGGGCAGGCTACGAGCAGTACTTC	CASSIGTGAGYEQYF
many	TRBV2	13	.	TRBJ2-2	TGTGCCAGCAGTGACAGGGGAGCCGGGGAGCTGTTTTTT	CASSDRGAGELFF
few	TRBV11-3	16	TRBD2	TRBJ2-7	TGTGCCAGCAGCTTTCCTCCCTCCACTAGCGGTTACGAGCAGTACTTC	CASSFPPSTSGYEQYF
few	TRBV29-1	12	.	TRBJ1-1	TGCAGCGCAGTGGGTGGGGGGACTGAAGCTTTCTTT	CSAVGGGTEAFF
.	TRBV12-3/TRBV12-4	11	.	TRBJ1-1	TGTGCCAGCAGTTTAAATACAGGAGCTTTCTTT	CASSLNTGAFF
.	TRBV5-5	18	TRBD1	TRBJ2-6	TGTGCCAGCAGCTTGGAGGGAGCAGGGGGCCAAATGACCAACGTCCTGACTTTC	CASSLEGAGGQMTNVLTF
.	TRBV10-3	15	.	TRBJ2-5	TGTGCCACCAGCCAGGGCGGGAACTTCCAAGAGACCCAGTACTTC	CATSQGGNFQETQYF
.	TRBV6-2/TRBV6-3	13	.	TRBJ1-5	TGCGCCAGCAGTCAGGGTTGGGATCAGCCCCAGCATTTT	CASSQGWDQPQHF
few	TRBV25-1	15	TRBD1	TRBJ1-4	TGTGCCAGCAGTGAGGACAGGGAATTGGATGAAAAACTGTTTTTT	CASSEDRELDEKLFF
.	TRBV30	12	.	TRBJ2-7	TGTGCCTGGGCGGGAAGTGCCTACGAGCAGTACTTC	CAWAGSAYEQYF
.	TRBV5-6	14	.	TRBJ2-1	TGTGCCAGCAGCTTTATGGGGTCCTACAATGAGCAGTTCTTC	CASSFMGSYNEQFF
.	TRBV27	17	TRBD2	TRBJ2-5	TGTGCCAGCAGTCCCTTGGGGGTAGCGGGACTACAAGAGACCCAGTACTTC	CASSPLGVAGLQETQYF
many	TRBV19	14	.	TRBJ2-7	TGTGCCAGCAGCATCGGTCCGGGTTCCTACGAGCAGTACTTC	CASSIGPGSYEQYF
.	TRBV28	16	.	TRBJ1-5	TGTGCCAGCAGTTTCTGGAGACAGGATAGCAATCAGCCCCAGCATTTT	CASSFWRQDSNQPQHF
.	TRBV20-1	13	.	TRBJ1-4	TGCAGTGCTGACACTACGGGGGGTGAAAAACTGTTTTTT	CSADTTGGEKLFF